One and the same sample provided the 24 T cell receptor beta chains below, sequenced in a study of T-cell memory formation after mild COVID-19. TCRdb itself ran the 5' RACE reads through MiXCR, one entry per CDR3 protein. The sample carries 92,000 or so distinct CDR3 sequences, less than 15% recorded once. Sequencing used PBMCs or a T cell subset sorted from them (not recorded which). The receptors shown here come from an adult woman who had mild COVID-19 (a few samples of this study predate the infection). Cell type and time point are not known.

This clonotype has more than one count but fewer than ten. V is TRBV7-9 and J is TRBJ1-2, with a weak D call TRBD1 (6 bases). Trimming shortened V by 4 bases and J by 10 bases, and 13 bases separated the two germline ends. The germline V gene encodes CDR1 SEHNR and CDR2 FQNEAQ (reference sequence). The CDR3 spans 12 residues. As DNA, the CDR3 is TGTGCCAGCAGCTACCTGGGGACACACTACACCTTC. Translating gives CASSYLGTHYTF.

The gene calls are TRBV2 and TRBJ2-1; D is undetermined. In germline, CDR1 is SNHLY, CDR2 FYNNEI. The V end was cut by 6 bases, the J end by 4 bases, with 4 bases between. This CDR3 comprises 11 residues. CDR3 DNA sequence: TGTGCCAGCAGAGAATACAATGAGCAGTTCTTC. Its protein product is CASREYNEQFF.

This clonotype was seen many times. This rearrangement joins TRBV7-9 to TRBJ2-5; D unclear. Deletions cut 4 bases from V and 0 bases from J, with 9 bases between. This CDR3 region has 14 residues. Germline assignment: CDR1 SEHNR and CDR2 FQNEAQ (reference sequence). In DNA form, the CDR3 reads TGTGCCAGCAGCTCCGTAGCAGACCAAGAGACCCAGTACTTC. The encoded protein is CASSSVADQETQYF.

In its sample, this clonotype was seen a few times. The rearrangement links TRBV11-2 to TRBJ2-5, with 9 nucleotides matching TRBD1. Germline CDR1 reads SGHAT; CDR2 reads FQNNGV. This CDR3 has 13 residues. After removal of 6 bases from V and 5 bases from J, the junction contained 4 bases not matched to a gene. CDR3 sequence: CASRTGGIETQYF. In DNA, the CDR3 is TGTGCCAGCAGAACAGGGGGCATCGAGACCCAGTACTTC.

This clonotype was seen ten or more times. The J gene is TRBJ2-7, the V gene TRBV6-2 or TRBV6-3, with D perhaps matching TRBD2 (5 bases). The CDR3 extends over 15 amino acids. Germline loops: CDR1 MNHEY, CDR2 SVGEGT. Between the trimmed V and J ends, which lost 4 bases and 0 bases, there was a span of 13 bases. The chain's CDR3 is CASSFFPGSSYEQYF. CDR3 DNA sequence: TGTGCCAGCAGTTTTTTTCCGGGGAGCTCCTACGAGCAGTACTTC.

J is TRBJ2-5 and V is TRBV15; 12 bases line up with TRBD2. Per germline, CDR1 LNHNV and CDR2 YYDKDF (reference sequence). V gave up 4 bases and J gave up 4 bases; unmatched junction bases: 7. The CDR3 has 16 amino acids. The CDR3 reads CATSTRLAGEVETQYF. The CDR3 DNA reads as TGTGCCACCAGCACTAGACTAGCGGGAGAGGTAGAGACCCAGTACTTC. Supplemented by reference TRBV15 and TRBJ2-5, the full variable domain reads DAMVIQNPRYQVTQFGKPVTLSCSQTLNHNVMYWYQQKSSQAPKLLFHYYDKDFNNEADTPDNFQSRRPNTSFCFLDIRSPGLGDTAMYLCATSTRLAGEVETQYFGPGTRLLVL.

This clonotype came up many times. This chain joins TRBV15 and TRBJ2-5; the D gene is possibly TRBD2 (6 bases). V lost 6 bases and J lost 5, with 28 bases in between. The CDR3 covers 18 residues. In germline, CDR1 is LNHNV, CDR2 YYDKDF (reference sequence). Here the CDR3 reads CATSHPEGTPSWGETQYF. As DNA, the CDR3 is TGTGCCACCAGTCACCCTGAGGGGACTCCATCTTGGGGGGAGACCCAGTACTTC.

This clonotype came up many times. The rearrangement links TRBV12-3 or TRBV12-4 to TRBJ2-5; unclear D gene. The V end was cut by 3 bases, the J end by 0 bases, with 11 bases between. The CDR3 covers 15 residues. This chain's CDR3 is CASSFTMWDQETQYF. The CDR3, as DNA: TGTGCCAGCAGTTTCACCATGTGGGACCAAGAGACCCAGTACTTC.

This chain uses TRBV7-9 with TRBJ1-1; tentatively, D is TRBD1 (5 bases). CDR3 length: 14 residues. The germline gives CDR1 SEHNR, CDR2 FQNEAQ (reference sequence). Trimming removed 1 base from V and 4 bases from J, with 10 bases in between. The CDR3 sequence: CASSLDVGVTEAFF. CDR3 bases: TGTGCCAGCAGCTTAGACGTGGGGGTCACTGAAGCTTTCTTT.

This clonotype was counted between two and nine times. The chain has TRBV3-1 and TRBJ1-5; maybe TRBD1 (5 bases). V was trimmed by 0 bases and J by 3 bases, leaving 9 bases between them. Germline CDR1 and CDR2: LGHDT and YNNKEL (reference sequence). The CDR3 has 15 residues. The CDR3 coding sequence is TGTGCCAGCAGCCAAGATAGACAGCCCAATCAGCCCCAGCATTTT. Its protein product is CASSQDRQPNQPQHF.

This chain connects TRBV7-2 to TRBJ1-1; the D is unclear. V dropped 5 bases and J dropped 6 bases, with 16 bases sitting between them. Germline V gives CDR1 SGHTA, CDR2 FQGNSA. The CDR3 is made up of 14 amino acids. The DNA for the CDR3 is TGTGCCAGCAGCCAATCGTTTGGACCCTCTGAAGCTTTCTTT. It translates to CASSQSFGPSEAFF.

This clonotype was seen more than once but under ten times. The CDR3 protein is CASSFVAGRNTGELFF. CDR3 nucleotides: TGTGCCAGCAGCTTCGTAGCGGGGAGGAACACCGGGGAGCTGTTTTTT. J is TRBJ2-2 and V is TRBV7-3, with TRBD2 matching 8 bases. The CDR3 extends over 16 amino acids. Germline V gives CDR1 SGHTA, CDR2 FQGTGA. V lost 3 bases and J lost 1; bases outside the gene matches: 4.

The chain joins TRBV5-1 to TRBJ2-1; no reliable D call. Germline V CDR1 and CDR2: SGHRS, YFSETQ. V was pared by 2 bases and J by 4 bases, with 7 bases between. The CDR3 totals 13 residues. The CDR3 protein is CASSFSRYNEQFF. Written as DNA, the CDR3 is TGCGCCAGCAGCTTCAGCAGGTACAATGAGCAGTTCTTC.

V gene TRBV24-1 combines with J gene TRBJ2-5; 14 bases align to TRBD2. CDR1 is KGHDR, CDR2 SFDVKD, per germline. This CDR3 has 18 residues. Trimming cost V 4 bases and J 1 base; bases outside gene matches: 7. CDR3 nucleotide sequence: TGTGCCACCAGTGACCCCTGGACTAGCGGGAGGCCCCAAGAGACCCAGTACTTC. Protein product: CATSDPWTSGRPQETQYF.

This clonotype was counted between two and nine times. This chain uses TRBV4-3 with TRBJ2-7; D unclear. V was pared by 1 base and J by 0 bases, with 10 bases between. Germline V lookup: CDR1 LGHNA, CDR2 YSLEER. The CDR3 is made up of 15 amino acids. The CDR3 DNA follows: TGCGCCAGCAGCCAAGGAGCCGGAGTCTCCTACGAGCAGTACTTC. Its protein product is CASSQGAGVSYEQYF.

CDR3 sequence reads: CASSQEETGHGYTF. DNA of the CDR3: TGTGCCAGCAGCCAAGAGGAGACAGGGCATGGCTACACCTTC. The rearrangement joins TRBV4-2 to TRBJ1-2; 7 bases are a match to TRBD1. The CDR3 is 14 amino acids. Germline assignment: CDR1 LGHNA and CDR2 YNFKEQ. Losses at the gene ends were 0 bases for V and 6 bases for J; bases not matched to a gene: 4.

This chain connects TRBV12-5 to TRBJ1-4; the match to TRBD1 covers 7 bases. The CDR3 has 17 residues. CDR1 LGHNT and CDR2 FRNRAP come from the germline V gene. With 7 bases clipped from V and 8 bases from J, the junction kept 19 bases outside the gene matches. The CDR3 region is CASDRPARQGHGEKLFF. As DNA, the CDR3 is TGTGCTAGTGACCGTCCTGCGCGACAGGGTCATGGAGAAAAACTGTTTTTT.

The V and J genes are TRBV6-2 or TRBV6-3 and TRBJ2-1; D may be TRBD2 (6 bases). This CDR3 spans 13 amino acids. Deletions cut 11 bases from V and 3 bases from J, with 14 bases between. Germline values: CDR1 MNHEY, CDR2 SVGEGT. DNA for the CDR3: TGTGCCTGCCGGGACTCACTCTACAATGAGCAGTTCTTC. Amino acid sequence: CACRDSLYNEQFF.

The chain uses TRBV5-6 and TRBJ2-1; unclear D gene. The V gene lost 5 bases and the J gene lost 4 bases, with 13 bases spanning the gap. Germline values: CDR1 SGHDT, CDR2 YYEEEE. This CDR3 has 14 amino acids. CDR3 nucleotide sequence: TGTGCCAGCAGGGACGGGCTGGGTTACAATGAGCAGTTCTTC. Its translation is CASRDGLGYNEQFF.

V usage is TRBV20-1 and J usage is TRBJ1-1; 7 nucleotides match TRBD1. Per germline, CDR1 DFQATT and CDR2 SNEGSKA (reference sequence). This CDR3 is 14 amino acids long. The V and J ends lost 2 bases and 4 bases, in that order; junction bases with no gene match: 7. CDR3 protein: CSARIVGGGTEAFF. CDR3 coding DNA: TGCAGTGCTAGAATTGTAGGGGGCGGCACTGAAGCTTTCTTT.

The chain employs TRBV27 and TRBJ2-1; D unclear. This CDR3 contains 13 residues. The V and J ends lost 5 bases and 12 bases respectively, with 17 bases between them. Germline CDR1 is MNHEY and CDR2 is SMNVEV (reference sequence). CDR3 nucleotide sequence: TGTGCCAGCAGTACCGGACCCTCGAAGGGGCAGTTCTTC. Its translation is CASSTGPSKGQFF.

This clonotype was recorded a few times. The CDR3 loop is CASSHRGQTEAEQFF. The DNA for the CDR3 is TGCGCCAGCAGCCACCGGGGACAGACGGAGGCTGAGCAGTTCTTC. The chain recombines TRBV4-1 with TRBJ2-1, with 7 bases aligning to TRBD1. V was pared by 3 bases and J by 9 bases, with 11 bases of the junction left unmatched. CDR1 and CDR2 (germline): MGHRA, YSYEKL. The CDR3 covers 15 residues.

In nucleotides, the CDR3 is TGCGCCAGCAGCCAGGTACAGGGGGCCGGGGAGCTGTTTTTT. This codes for CASSQVQGAGELFF. The V and J genes are TRBV4-1 and TRBJ2-2; TRBD1 aligns across 8 bases. CDR3 size: 14 residues. From germline, CDR1 is MGHRA and CDR2 YSYEKL. V trimming: 3 bases; J trimming: 6 bases; junction bases outside the gene matches: 3.

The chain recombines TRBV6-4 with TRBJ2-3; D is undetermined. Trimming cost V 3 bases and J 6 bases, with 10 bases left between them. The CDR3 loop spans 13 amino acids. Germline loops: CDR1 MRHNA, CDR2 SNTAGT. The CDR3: CASSDRIWDTQYF. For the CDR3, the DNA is TGTGCCAGCAGTGATCGGATTTGGGATACGCAGTATTTT.